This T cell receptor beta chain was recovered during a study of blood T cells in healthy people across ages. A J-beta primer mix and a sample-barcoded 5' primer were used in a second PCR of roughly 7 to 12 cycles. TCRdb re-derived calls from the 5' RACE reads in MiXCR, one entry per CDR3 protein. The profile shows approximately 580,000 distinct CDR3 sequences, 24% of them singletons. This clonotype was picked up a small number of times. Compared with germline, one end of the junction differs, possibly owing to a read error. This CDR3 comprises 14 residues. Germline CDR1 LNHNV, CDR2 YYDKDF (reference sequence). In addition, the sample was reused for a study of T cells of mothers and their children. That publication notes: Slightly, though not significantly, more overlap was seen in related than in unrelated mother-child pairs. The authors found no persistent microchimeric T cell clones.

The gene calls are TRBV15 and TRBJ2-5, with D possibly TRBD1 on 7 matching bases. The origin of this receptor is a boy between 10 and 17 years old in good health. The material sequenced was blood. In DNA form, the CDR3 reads TGTGCCGCCAGCAGAGTGACAGGGAGGGAGACCCAGTACTTC. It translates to CAASRVTGRETQYF.